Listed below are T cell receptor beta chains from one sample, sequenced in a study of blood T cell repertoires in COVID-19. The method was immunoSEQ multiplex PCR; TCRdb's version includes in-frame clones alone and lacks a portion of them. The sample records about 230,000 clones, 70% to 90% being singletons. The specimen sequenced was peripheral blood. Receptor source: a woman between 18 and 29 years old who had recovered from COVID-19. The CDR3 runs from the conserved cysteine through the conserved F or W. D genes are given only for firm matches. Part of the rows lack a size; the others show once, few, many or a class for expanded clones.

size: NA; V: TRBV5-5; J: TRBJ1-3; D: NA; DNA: TGTGCCAGCAGCACACGACTGATTTCTGGAAACACCATATATTTT; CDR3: CASSTRLISGNTIYF
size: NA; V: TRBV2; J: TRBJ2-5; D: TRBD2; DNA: TGTGCCAGCAGTGAAGGGCTAGCGGGAGTTGGGGAGACCCAGTACTTC; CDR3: CASSEGLAGVGETQYF
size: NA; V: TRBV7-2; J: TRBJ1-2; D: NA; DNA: TGTGCCAGCAGCTTCGAGAGAACCTACTATGGCTACACCTTC; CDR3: CASSFERTYYGYTF
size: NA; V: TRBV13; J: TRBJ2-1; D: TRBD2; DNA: TGTGCCAGCAGCTACGGGACTAGCGGGCACAATGAGCAGTTCTTC; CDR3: CASSYGTSGHNEQFF
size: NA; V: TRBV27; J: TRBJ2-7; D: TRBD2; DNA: TGTGCCAGCAGTTTATCGATGGCGGGAGCCGCCCACGAGCAGTACTTC; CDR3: CASSLSMAGAAHEQYF
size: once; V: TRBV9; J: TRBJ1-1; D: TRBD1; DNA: TGTGCCAGCAGCGCTTGGACAGGGAGGGAGACTGAAGCTTTCTTT; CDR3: CASSAWTGRETEAFF
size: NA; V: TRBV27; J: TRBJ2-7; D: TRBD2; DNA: TGTGCCAGCAGTTTCGGGGGGCTAGCGGGAACCTACGAGCAGTACTTC; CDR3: CASSFGGLAGTYEQYF
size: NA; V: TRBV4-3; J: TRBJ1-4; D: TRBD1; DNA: TGCGCCAGCAGCCAAGACTGGGGGACAGGGAGCGAAAAACTGTTTTTT; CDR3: CASSQDWGTGSEKLFF
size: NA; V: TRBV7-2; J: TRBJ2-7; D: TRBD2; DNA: TGTGCCAGCAGCTTGGGACTAGTATACGAGCAGTACTTC; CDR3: CASSLGLVYEQYF
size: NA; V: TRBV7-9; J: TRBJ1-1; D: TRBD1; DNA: TGTGCCAGCAGCTTAGAAGGGGGCAGTCTGAACACTGAAGCTTTCTTT; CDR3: CASSLEGGSLNTEAFF
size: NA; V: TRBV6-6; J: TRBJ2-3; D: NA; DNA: TGTGCCAGCAGGGCGGATTCGCGGGCAGATACGCAGTATTTT; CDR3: CASRADSRADTQYF
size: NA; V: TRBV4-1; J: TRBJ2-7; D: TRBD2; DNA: TGCGCCAGCAGCCGGGGACTAGCGGGAAACTACGAGCAGTACTTC; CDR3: CASSRGLAGNYEQYF
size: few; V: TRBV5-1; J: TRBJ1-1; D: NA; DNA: TGCGCCAGCAGCCTACATTCAGGGAACACTGAAGCTTTCTTT; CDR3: CASSLHSGNTEAFF
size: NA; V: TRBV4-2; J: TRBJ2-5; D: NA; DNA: TGTGCCAGCAGCCCCCAACTAGTTTCGGAGACCCAGTACTTC; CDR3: CASSPQLVSETQYF
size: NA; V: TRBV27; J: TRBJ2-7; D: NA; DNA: TGTGCCAGCAGACTCGGGACGGCAAGCGGGTCCGGCTACGAGCAGTACTTC; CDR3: CASRLGTASGSGYEQYF
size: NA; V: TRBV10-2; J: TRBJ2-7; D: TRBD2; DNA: TGCGCCAGCAGTACGAGCGGGAGGAGGGGGTACGAGCAGTACTTC; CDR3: CASSTSGRRGYEQYF
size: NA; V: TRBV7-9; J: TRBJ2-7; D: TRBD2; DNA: TGTGCCAGCAGCCGGACTAGCGGGAGGTTCACCACCTACGAGCAGTACTTC; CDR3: CASSRTSGRFTTYEQYF
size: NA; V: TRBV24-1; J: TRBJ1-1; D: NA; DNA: TGTGCCACCAGAGGGACGGGGGGCACTGAAGCTTTCTTT; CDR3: CATRGTGGTEAFF
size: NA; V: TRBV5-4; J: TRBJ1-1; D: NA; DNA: TGTGCCAGCAGCTCCGCACAGAACACTGAAGCTTTCTTT; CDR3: CASSSAQNTEAFF
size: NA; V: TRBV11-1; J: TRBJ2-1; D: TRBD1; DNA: TGTGCCAGCAGCTTCCAGCAGGGGGATGTTCAGTTCTTC; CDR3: CASSFQQGDVQFF
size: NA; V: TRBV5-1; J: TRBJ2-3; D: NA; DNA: TGCGCCAGCAGCTTGGAGCCCTTTACAGATACGCAGTATTTT; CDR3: CASSLEPFTDTQYF